This T cell receptor beta chain comes out of a study of T cell responses to AZD1222 COVID-19 vaccine. Study-wide points: Spike as a whole was targeted by vaccine-associated CD4 TCRs, dominant at 160-218 and 743-854. Close to half of spike-specific TCRs reportedly recognize unmutated variant regions.

Concerning this clone itself: The antigen remains unidentified.

The data were produced by immunoSEQ multiplex PCR, yet TCRdb's version contains in-frame clones alone and is incomplete. The repertoire holds 150,000 to 200,000 clones, with more than 80% as singletons. The clonotype comes from an adult in good health. This specimen consisted of peripheral blood, obtained on day 0 of AZD1222 vaccination.

In DNA, the CDR3 is TGTGCCAGCAGTGAAGGTTCGAGCAGGGCCCCCTACGAGCAGTACTTC. Translation gives CASSEGSSRAPYEQYF. The chain links TRBV25-1 to TRBJ2-7; D may be TRBD1 (5 bases). V dropped 2 bases and J dropped 2 bases, with 16 bases sitting between them. The CDR3 runs to 16 residues. Germline loops: CDR1 MGHDK, CDR2 SYGVNS.